The T cell receptor beta chain under discussion was sequenced for a study of PD-L1 blockade in urothelial cancer. Across the whole study: Blood was analyzed 3 weeks (second dose) and 6 weeks after treatment start.

The germline CDR1 and CDR2 sequences are SGHRS and YFSETQ. The CDR3 spans 13 residues. V lost 4 bases and J 0 bases, leaving 8 bases between the germline ends. Profiled with immunoSEQ multiplex PCR; TCRdb holds only in-frame clones, not every one. The data contain about 72,000 clones, around 80% of them singletons. The rearrangement joins TRBV5-1 to TRBJ2-7; TRBD2 is a possible D gene (6 bases). The source material was PBMCs, sampled around atezolizumab (anti-PD-L1) treatment. The origin of this receptor is a man between 65 and 85 years old with urothelial cancer. CDR3 sequence (DNA): TGCGCCAGCAGCCGGAGGGACTCCTACGAGCAGTACTTC. It codes for CASSRRDSYEQYF.